Detailed here is one T cell receptor beta chain. Using immunoSEQ multiplex PCR, the repertoire was profiled, and TCRdb retains in-frame clones only, with some absent. The profile shows approximately 10,000 clones, under 80% of them singletons. These data come from a study of chemoradiotherapy in HPV16-positive cancers. Study information: Candidate HPV-specific clones and shared TCR motifs came from a couple of HPV16-positive patients.

Over chemoradiotherapy, repertoires were sampled more than once. Germline loops: CDR1 GTSNPN, CDR2 SVGIG (reference sequence). This CDR3 is 13 amino acids long. V was cut by 7 bases and J by 1 base, with 12 bases left in between. The clonotype was recovered from a human donor with HPV-associated anogenital cancer. The biological material was taken from a patient who underwent chemoradiotherapy. V gene TRBV30 combines with J gene TRBJ2-3; D unresolved. The CDR3 DNA sequence: TGTGCCTCAGGCCTTACCCGCACAGATACGCAGTATTTT. Amino acid sequence: CASGLTRTDTQYF. Full variable domain (rest looked up from reference TRBV30 and TRBJ2-3): SQTIHQWPATLVQPVGSPLSLECTVEGTSNPNLYWYRQAAGRGLQLLFYSVGIGQISSEVPQNLSASRPQDRQFILSSKKLLLSDSGFYLCASGLTRTDTQYFGPGTRLTVL.